The present T cell receptor beta chain was sequenced within a study of CXCR3-negative and CXCR3-positive naive CD8 T cells. Study results and limitations: Relative to memory CD8+ cells, whose diversity was much lower, both naive subsets had comparably high diversity. With respect to TRBV-TRBJ usage, naive CXCR3-negative and CXCR3-positive cells were similar; memory differed. Comparison of naive subsets found surface CD5 to be comparable, and TCR strength was inferred on the basis of TRB CDR3 properties. Researchers report that CXCR3-positive naive cells carry more hydrophobic TRB CDR3s than CXCR3-negative naive cells.

About this clonotype itself: Its antigen is unknown.

The study made its TRB cDNA libraries by 5' RACE, adding UMI labels. For each CDR3 protein, TCRdb gives one entry from its re-call of the 5' RACE reads, without DNA. The sample spans roughly 90,000 distinct CDR3 sequences; the ten largest clones claim over 1.5%. The CDR3 is 14 amino acids. Germline-derived CDR1 and CDR2 are SEHNR and FQNEAQ (reference sequence). Sequenced material: naive CXCR3- CD8+ T cells from blood. Subset defined: CD45RO-CCR7+CD27+CD95- naive CD8+ T cells lacking CXCR3 (TNR3-). The chain has TRBV7-9 and TRBJ1-2; TCRdb reports TRBD1, a call that lacks DNA to check it against. This clonotype originated in a human donor in good health. Some clones in this sample may be carry-over from other donors' samples. CDR3 amino acids: CASSLAGTGEGYTF. Filled out from reference TRBV7-9 and TRBJ1-2, the complete variable domain reads DTGVSQNPRHKITKRGQNVTFRCDPISEHNRLYWYRQTLGQGPEFLTYFQNEAQLEKSRLLSDRFSAERPKGSFSTLEIQRTEQGDSAMYLCASSLAGTGEGYTFGSGTRLTVV.